The entry below describes one T cell receptor beta chain. Its antigen is still unknown. The germline CDR1 and CDR2 sequences are SGHDT and YYEEEE. The CDR3 has 15 residues. J lost 3 bases, V lost 2 bases, and 6 bases had no gene match. This sample was taken from a study of T cell responses to AZD1222 COVID-19 vaccine. Regarding the study as a whole: Sampled repertoires all dated from after the peak T cell response. The CD4 TCRs associated with vaccination extended across spike and predominated at 160-218 and 743-854. Once two AZD1222 doses were given, Spike-specific TCR breadth and depth went up. Females made up more of the donors, who were largely white British, and clonal diversity may have come out too low.

The method was immunoSEQ multiplex PCR; TCRdb's version includes in-frame clones alone and lacks a portion of them. The sample has under 110,000 clones, about 88% seen once. The input for sequencing was peripheral blood, taken on day 0 of AZD1222 vaccination. The chain couples TRBV5-6 to TRBJ2-7, with 9 bases identical to TRBD1. The sequence derives from an adult in good health. The CDR3 bases are TGTGCCAGCAGCTTAACAGGGGGCGTAAACTACGAGCAGTACTTC. Its protein is CASSLTGGVNYEQYF.